Below are 9 T cell receptor beta chains sequenced from a single sample in a study of T cells in Graves' hyperthyroidism and ophthalmopathy (dated 2019 in TCRdb). To prepare the library, multiplex PCR was applied. The run used an Illumina HiSeq 2000. Amplification of TCR beta CDR3 regions was carried out from RNA transcripts. The first round of RT-PCR for the TCR CDR3 was performed with the HTBI primer set and the Qiagen OneStep RT-PCR kit. The raw public reads went through TCRdb reprocessing: fastp at Q25, MiXCR clone calling, in-frame beta chains kept. Each entry merges the rows of one CDR3 protein and shows their most common DNA and genes. For this sample the table gives approximately 400,000 distinct CDR3 sequences, of which roughly 20% were detected only once. Roughly two fifths of the sample rests with the top ten. The source material was blood. These receptors were obtained from a young man with Graves' ophthalmopathy.

This clonotype was recorded at least ten times. This chain uses TRBV7-8 with TRBJ1-2; D gene uncertain. From germline, CDR1 is SGHVS and CDR2 FQNEAQ. The CDR3 length is 12 residues. The germline V and J ends were trimmed by 3 bases and 4 bases, with 6 bases remaining between them. CDR3: CASSFDPYGYTF. The CDR3 coding sequence is TGTGCCAGCAGCTTTGACCCCTATGGCTACACCTTC.

This clonotype showed up many times. The chain employs TRBV12-3 or TRBV12-4 and TRBJ2-7; D gene unclear. V gave up 5 bases and J gave up 3 bases, with 17 bases separating them. This CDR3 spans 15 amino acids. The CDR3 sequence is CASSPSDPDLYEQYF. Written as DNA, the CDR3 is TGTGCCAGCAGTCCCTCCGACCCGGACCTCTACGAGCAGTACTTC.

This clonotype was seen repeatedly, ten times or more. V and J are TRBV27 and TRBJ2-5; D is undetermined. V gave up 0 bases and J gave up 5 bases, with 7 bases separating them. Germline assignment: CDR1 MNHEY and CDR2 SMNVEV (reference sequence). The CDR3 has 13 amino acids. The CDR3 protein is CASSLSGWETQYF. DNA for the CDR3: TGTGCCAGCAGTTTATCGGGATGGGAGACCCAGTACTTC.

This clonotype was recorded at least ten times. This sequence joins TRBV5-8 and TRBJ2-3, with D maybe TRBD2 (7 bases). This CDR3 has 17 amino acids. Trimming pared 4 bases from V and 3 bases from J, leaving 21 bases between. The germline gives CDR1 SGHTS, CDR2 YDEGEE. The CDR3: CASSHHWRGGRTDTQYF. For the CDR3, the DNA is TGTGCCAGCAGCCATCATTGGAGGGGGGGCCGGACAGATACGCAGTATTTT. Filled out from reference TRBV5-8 and TRBJ2-3, the complete variable domain reads EAGVTQSPTHLIKTRGQQATLRCSPISGHTSVYWYQQALGLGLQFLLWYDEGEERNRGNFPPRFSGRQFPNYSSELNVNALELEDSALYLCASSHHWRGGRTDTQYFGPGTRLTVL.

This clonotype was recorded at least ten times. V and J are TRBV27 and TRBJ2-1; 13 bases are shared with TRBD2. This CDR3 spans 14 amino acids. V lost 4 bases to trimming and J lost 15 bases; unmatched junction nucleotides: 9. The V gene's germline CDR1 is MNHEY and CDR2 SMNVEV (reference sequence). CDR3 nucleotide sequence: TGTGCCAGCAGTTCAGCCCAGGGACTAGCGGGGTCGTTCTTC. Translated, it gives CASSSAQGLAGSFF.

Ten or more counts support this clonotype. The J gene is TRBJ2-7, the V gene TRBV11-2; D ambiguous. CDR1 is SGHAT, CDR2 FQNNGV, per germline. The CDR3 has 13 amino acids. Trimming took off 3 bases at V and 7 bases at J, with 13 bases between the two ends. The CDR3 bases are TGTGCCAGCAGCTTGGCTCAAAGGGAAGAGCAGTACTTC. Translated: CASSLAQREEQYF.

The chain uses TRBV20-1 and TRBJ1-5; 7 nucleotides agree with TRBD1. CDR1 and CDR2 from the germline V gene are DFQATT and SNEGSKA (reference sequence). The CDR3 has 16 residues. Unmatched junction bases numbered 14, after V lost 0 bases and J lost 9 bases. CDR3 nucleotides: TGCAGTGCTAGAGACCTTTTACCCAGGGGGGATCGGCCCCAGCATTTT. It encodes CSARDLLPRGDRPQHF.

Many counts were recorded for this clonotype. The J gene is TRBJ1-2, the V gene TRBV28; possibly TRBD1 for D (5 bases). V was trimmed by 7 bases and J by 4 bases, leaving 16 bases between them. Germline loops: CDR1 MDHEN, CDR2 SYDVKM. The CDR3 has 14 amino acids. CDR3 bases: TGTGCCAGCAAAATTCCGGGGCGCCTCTATGGCTACACCTTC. This codes for CASKIPGRLYGYTF.

CDR3 residues: CASSQETIGAYTDTQYF. The DNA for the CDR3 is TGTGCCAGCAGCCAAGAAACCATCGGGGCCTACACAGATACGCAGTATTTT. This chain connects TRBV3-1 to TRBJ2-3, with D perhaps TRBD1 or TRBD2 (5 bases each). Trimming took 0 bases from V and 2 from J, leaving 15 bases between them. CDR3 length: 17 residues. Germline V CDR1 and CDR2: LGHDT, YNNKEL (reference sequence).